The 8 T cell receptor beta chains below were found in one sample sequenced in a study of memory CD4+ T cells and cytomegalovirus serostatus. The repertoire was sequenced with immunoSEQ multiplex PCR; TCRdb's copy has only in-frame clones and lacks some. The sample carries roughly 50,000 clones, around 82% recorded once. Single viable CD3+CD4+CD8-CD45RO+ cells were sorted as the memory CD4+ T cells. The sequenced material came from memory CD4+ T cells from blood. Receptors originate from an adult in good health and CMV-seronegative. Some clones in this sample may be carry-over from other donors' samples.

This rearrangement joins TRBV11-2 to TRBJ1-3; 7 bases line up with TRBD1. The CDR3 has 14 amino acids. CDR1 is SGHAT, CDR2 FQNNGV, per germline. Losses at the gene ends were 7 bases for V and 2 bases for J; bases not matched to a gene: 5. The CDR3 protein is CASIPQGTGNTIYF. DNA for the CDR3: TGTGCCAGCATCCCACAGGGGACTGGAAACACCATATATTTT. The full variable domain, in which reference TRBV11-2 and TRBJ1-3 provide the parts outside the CDR3, is EAGVAQSPRYKIIEKRQSVAFWCNPISGHATLYWYQQILGQGPKLLIQFQNNGVVDDSQLPKDRFSAERLKGVDSTLKIQPAKLEDSAVYLCASIPQGTGNTIYFGEGSWLTVV.

This clone was counted between two and nine times. The chain has TRBV6-1 and TRBJ2-1, with D maybe TRBD2 (5 bases). Trimming took off 2 bases at V and 10 bases at J, with 9 bases between the two ends. The CDR3 loop spans 12 amino acids. Germline lookup yields CDR1 MNHNS and CDR2 SASEGT. DNA for the CDR3: TGTGCCAGCAGTGAATGGCGCGGGGAGCAGTTCTTC. This sequence encodes CASSEWRGEQFF.

The rearrangement joins TRBV18 to TRBJ1-1; no firm D call. CDR1 is KGHSH, CDR2 LQKENI, per germline. The CDR3 runs 14 residues. Trimming cost V 2 bases and J 0 bases, with 7 bases left between them. The CDR3: CASSPSAMNTEAFF. The CDR3 DNA reads TGTGCCAGCTCACCATCGGCGATGAACACTGAAGCTTTCTTT.

The count of this clone is one. The rearrangement joins TRBV6-1 to TRBJ1-1; D is ambiguous. The CDR3 runs 13 residues. The germline CDR1 and CDR2 sequences are MNHNS and SASEGT. V lost 6 bases to trimming and J lost 3 bases, with 11 bases between them. The chain's CDR3 is CASSSQRDTEAFF. The CDR3 DNA sequence: TGTGCCAGCAGCTCCCAGCGAGACACTGAAGCTTTCTTT.

This rearrangement joins TRBV7-2 to TRBJ2-2, with 13 bases identical to TRBD2. This CDR3 contains 17 residues. The V gene's germline CDR1 is SGHTA and CDR2 FQGNSA. V lost 2 bases to trimming and J lost 1 base; unmatched junction nucleotides: 1. CDR3: CASSLTSGRGNTGELFF. The CDR3 DNA sequence: TGTGCCAGCAGCTTAACTAGCGGGAGGGGGAACACCGGGGAGCTGTTTTTT. The full variable domain, rest sourced from reference TRBV7-2 and TRBJ2-2, is GAGVSQSPSNKVTEKGKDVELRCDPISGHTALYWYRQSLGQGLEFLIYFQGNSAPDKSGLPSDRFSAERTGGSVSTLTIQRTQQEDSAVYLCASSLTSGRGNTGELFFGEGSRLTVL.

This clone turned up a few times. The V and J genes are TRBV10-2 and TRBJ2-1; a weak D match, TRBD2 (5 bases). The length of the CDR3 is 12 residues. Germline-derived CDR1 and CDR2 are WSHSY and SAAADI. Trimming removed 7 bases at V and 6 bases at J, with 10 bases between. The chain's CDR3 is CASIGVGNEQFF. The CDR3 coding sequence is TGCGCCAGCATCGGGGTCGGCAATGAGCAGTTCTTC.

V is TRBV7-9 and J is TRBJ1-3; tentatively, D is TRBD1 (6 bases). CDR1 and CDR2 from the germline V gene are SEHNR and FQNEAQ (reference sequence). This CDR3 region has 17 residues. V dropped 2 bases and J dropped 1 base, with 15 bases sitting between them. The CDR3 region has the DNA TGTGCCAGCAGCTTACGCACAGGGATCGGATCTGGAAACACCATATATTTT. Translation gives CASSLRTGIGSGNTIYF.

V is TRBV5-1 and J is TRBJ1-5, with a possible D match to TRBD1 (5 bases). This CDR3 region has 14 residues. Germline loops: CDR1 SGHRS, CDR2 YFSETQ. V shed 4 bases and J shed 2 bases, with 10 bases lying between them. CDR3 sequence: CASSLDSRNQPQHF. CDR3 coding DNA: TGCGCCAGCAGCCTCGACAGTCGCAATCAGCCCCAGCATTTT.